This record looks at one T cell receptor (beta chain) sequence and its context. In this sample, this clonotype turned up many times. The antigen this receptor binds is unknown. One junction end does not reproduce the germline sequence, and a read error may be involved. The data were taken from a study of molecular identifiers for immune sequencing clone quantification (dated 2018 in TCRdb). Context from the whole study: In a replicate experiment, RNA from roughly 21,000 or 96,000 naive CD8 T cells was split into five aliquots, four of which were sequenced. This methods study used CD8 T cells to benchmark TCR RNA copy counting and molecular-identifier clustering-based TCR repertoire sequencing (MIDCIRS).

General study outcomes and caveats: Without barcode sub-clustering, chimeric consensus sequences inflated TCR diversity; chimeras reached as high as 47%. Highly expanded clone sizes could be underestimated if identical TCR molecules share a barcode. Even against a background of 750,000 to 1,000,000 naive CD8 T cells, spiked-in Jurkat TCR RNA amounting to a single cell's worth was reported to be detectable. Modeling gave about three recovered TCR RNA copies per cell versus around 9.9 by digital PCR, implying 25% to 30% capture efficiency. Spiked-in Jurkat TCR RNA (10 copies' worth), which is not part of the donor repertoire, was contained in the naive libraries. In CMV-specific effector cells, over 99% of molecules were held by clones above 20 RNA copies, whereas under 1% of molecules were held by such clones in naive cells.

Naive CD8 T cell libraries were made from roughly 20,000 to 1,000,000 sorted cells using 10%, 30% or 50% of purified RNA. Naive CD8 T cells, defined as CD8+CD4-CCR7+CD45RA+, were FACS-sorted into RLT Plus buffer on a BD FACSAria II. To test detection sensitivity, Jurkat RNA equivalent to about eleven TCR copies was spiked into samples of about 19,000-1,000,000 naive CD8 T cells. CD8 T cells were enriched with RosetteSep CD8+ T Cell Enrichment Cocktail and Ficoll-Paque, followed by ACK red cell lysis. The method was PCR. Sequenced using an Illumina HiSeq 4000. Bulk TCR libraries were prepared as previously described, using TCR primers listed in Table S5. Total RNA was purified with the Qiagen AllPrep DNA/RNA kit. Before analysis, reads from multiple sequencing runs of one library were combined. From the authors' description of their analysis: Only reads with exact TCR constant sequence were kept, trimmed to 150 nt, and grouped by their 12-nt molecular barcodes. Reads inside each barcode group were sub-clustered using a 15% Levenshtein threshold, and a quality-weighted consensus sequence was constructed for each RNA molecule. Non-functional sequences were discarded, and so were lower-count sequences lying one edit away from another sequence. Barcode sub-clusters with fewer than 20% of the maximum read count were removed, based on fitting two negative binomial distributions. Clones were called with MiXCR by TCRdb after fastp trimmed the public reads at Q25, and only in-frame beta chains were retained. CDR3 protein sequences are deduplicated, and each keeps its most common genes and DNA. The V and J calls and clone size come from TCRdb's table, not from the authors' own analysis. The sample contains fewer than 100,000 distinct CDR3 sequences, around 23% of them found a single time. The biggest ten clones account for about 1% of the sample.

Its CDR3 holds 18 amino acids, cysteine through phenylalanine. Of all the DNA, just the CDR3 is kept, 54 bases in frame from base 1. The germline V gene (reference sequence) provides CDR1 LGHDT and CDR2 YNNKEL. The sequenced material came from naive CD8+ T cells from blood, with Jurkat cell RNA spiked in. The cell subset or site label corresponds to: FACS-sorted CD8+CD4-CCR7+CD45RA+ naive T cells. This clonotype was sampled from a human donor in good health. Some libraries in this study had Jurkat cell RNA spiked in. Recombination joined TRBV3-1 with TRBJ1-1; 12 middle bases align to TRBD1. The CDR3 corresponds to CASSQTAGDRGLVTGAFF. The DNA sequence is as follows: TGTGCCAGCAGCCAAACTGCTGGGGACAGGGGGCTGGTAACTGGAGCTTTCTTT.